A single sample is the source of the 16 T cell receptor beta chains below, sequenced in a study of tissue T cells after allogeneic stem cell transplantation. Repertoires were generated with immunoSEQ multiplex PCR, while TCRdb's copy carries only in-frame clones and drops some. Among about 5,800 clones listed, approximately 45% were seen once. Time point given: mouse harvest day 7 after allogeneic transplant. Each mouse received 10^7 T-cell-depleted marrow cells plus 10^6 splenic CD5+ T cells by tail vein. The sample consisted of skin. These receptors were obtained from a female BALB/c mouse given C57BL/6 T cells with graft-versus-host disease after an allogeneic hematopoietic cell transplant.

This clone turned up a few times. Genes and germline are mouse. The sequence runs out 1 residue before the end of the CDR3; the remainder is reconstructed from the germline J gene. The gene calls are TRBV12-1 and TRBJ1-2, with D maybe TRBD1 (6 bases). V lost 2 bases to trimming and J lost 3 bases, with 12 bases between them. This CDR3 is 14 amino acids long. Per the germline V gene, CDR1 is SGHSN and CDR2 is HYEKVE. The CDR3 loop is CASSRTGKDSDYTF. CDR3 DNA, as far as it was read: TGTGCCAGCTCTCGAACAGGGAAAGACTCCGACTACACC. The whole variable domain, remainder taken from reference TRBV12-1 and TRBJ1-2, is DSGVVQSPRHIIKEKGGRSVLTCIPISGHSNVVWYQQTLGKELKFLIQHYEKVERDKGFLPSRFSVQQFDDYHSEMNMSALELEDSAMYFCASSRTGKDSDYTFGSGTRLLVI.

Notes on this clone: The germline and genes are mouse ones. The read halts 1 residue ahead of the CDR3 end, with the missing end drawn from the germline J gene. This rearrangement joins TRBV26 to TRBJ2-7; 11 positions match TRBD2. J was trimmed by 4 bases and V by 4 bases; bases with no gene match: 3. Germline V gives CDR1 KGHPV, CDR2 FQNQEV (reference sequence). The CDR3 runs 14 residues. The CDR3 here is CASSPRTGGYEQYF. The covered CDR3 bases are TGTGCCAGCAGTCCACGGACTGGGGGGTATGAACAGTAC.

Turning to this clone: The listed genes are named as in mouse. The DNA ends 1 residue before the CDR3 does, and the rest of the CDR3 is filled in from the germline J gene. This rearrangement joins TRBV31 to TRBJ1-6, with D hard to call. TRBJ1-6 is assigned to the ORF class and has an uncertain function. Trimming removed 0 bases from V and 8 bases from J, with 11 bases in between. Germline-derived CDR1 and CDR2 are GKSSPN and SITVG. The length of the CDR3 is 14 residues. The sequenced part of the CDR3 DNA is TGTGCCTGGAGTCTTAGGCAGCCGGATTCGCCCCTCTAC. Encoded protein: CAWSLRQPDSPLY. The whole CDR3 reads CAWSLRQPDSPLYF.

To note about this clone: The listed genes are named as in mouse. The read stops 1 residue short of the end of the CDR3; the missing end is completed from the germline J gene. V gene TRBV31 combines with J gene TRBJ1-1, with 10 bases matching TRBD1. The V segment lost 0 bases and the J segment 1 base; nucleotides outside the gene matches: 2. Per the germline V gene, CDR1 is GKSSPN and CDR2 is SITVG. This CDR3 region has 15 residues. CDR3 region: CAWSLRTGGNTEVFF. The covered CDR3 bases are TGTGCCTGGAGTCTCCGGACAGGGGGGAACACAGAAGTCTTC.

Concerning this clone itself: Genes and germline are mouse. The CDR3 extends 1 residue past the end of the read, so its final part is completed from the germline J gene. The chain recombines TRBV31 with TRBJ2-5, with TRBD2 matching over 7 bases. With 3 bases clipped from V and 6 bases from J, the junction kept 6 bases outside the gene matches. Germline loops: CDR1 GKSSPN, CDR2 SITVG. The CDR3 has 13 amino acids. The part of the CDR3 DNA that was read is TGTGCCTGGAGCCCAGGGACTGAGGACACCCAGTAC. Encoded protein: CAWSPGTEDTQY. The complete CDR3 sequence is CAWSPGTEDTQYF.

There are a few counts of this clone. Germline and genes: mouse. The read gets to within 1 residue of the CDR3 end, and the germline J gene fills in the rest. Additional DNA sequences in this sample encode the identical CDR3. V usage is TRBV26 and J usage is TRBJ1-1, with D uncertain. V was cut by 3 bases and J by 1 base, with 6 bases left in between. The CDR3 totals 13 residues. Germline CDR1 reads KGHPV; CDR2 reads FQNQEV (reference sequence). CDR3 bases read: TGTGCCAGCAGTCTCTGGGGAAACACAGAAGTCTTC. The encoded protein is CASSLWGNTEVF. The entire CDR3 reads CASSLWGNTEVFF.

Worth noting for this clone: Germline and genes here are mouse. The read ends 1 residue shy of where the CDR3 ends; the end is completed using the germline J gene. This chain joins TRBV31 and TRBJ2-5, with D tentatively TRBD1 (5 bases). Trimming removed 2 bases at V and 1 base at J, with 7 bases between. This CDR3 region has 13 residues. Germline loops: CDR1 GKSSPN, CDR2 SITVG. CDR3 protein: CAWSSTDQDTQYF. The part of the CDR3 DNA that was read is TGTGCCTGGAGTTCGACAGACCAAGACACCCAGTAC.

This clone has just a few counts. Here the gene names and germline are mouse. The read falls 1 residue short of the CDR3 end, and the missing part is taken from the germline J gene. The chain employs TRBV23 and TRBJ1-1; whether TRBD1, the table's D call, matches the DNA was not checked. From germline, CDR1 is KGHTA and CDR2 FQNQQP. The CDR3 has 13 amino acids. CDR3 loop: CSSSLQGNTEVFF. CDR3 bases read: TGCTCCAGCAGTCTTCAGGGGAACACAGAAGTCTTC.

As to this clone: Genes and germline are mouse. The read terminates 1 residue before the CDR3 end, so the remaining end is supplied by the germline J gene. The chain has TRBV26 and TRBJ2-1, with D unclear. V was trimmed by 2 bases and J by 10 bases, leaving 3 bases between them. The CDR3 is made up of 10 amino acids. The V gene's germline CDR1 is KGHPV and CDR2 FQNQEV (reference sequence). The CDR3 here is CASSLGEQFF. The CDR3 bases that were read are TGTGCCAGCAGTCTGGGGGAGCAGTTC.

In regard to this clone: Mouse gene names and germline throughout. From the germline J gene comes the end of the CDR3, since the read stops 1 residue before it. V gene TRBV23 combines with J gene TRBJ2-5; the table's TRBD1 call for D was not verified on the DNA. The CDR3 has 14 amino acids. Germline-derived CDR1 and CDR2 are KGHTA and FQNQQP. CDR3 DNA, as far as it was read: TGCTCCAGCAGTCAATCCCCCAGGGATGACACCCAGTAC. Its translation: CSSSQSPRDDTQY. The entire CDR3 protein reads CSSSQSPRDDTQYF.

As for this clone: Mouse gene names apply. CDR3 DNA (partial): TGTGCCAGCAGTCCCCGGACAGGGGGATATGAACAGTAC. Its protein product is CASSPRTGGYEQY. The entire CDR3 sequence reads CASSPRTGGYEQYF. This chain uses TRBV19 with TRBJ2-7; 10 bases are a match to TRBD1. The observed sequence ends 1 residue before the CDR3 terminus, with the missing tail filled in from the germline J gene. The trim removed 4 bases at V and 4 bases at J, leaving 5 bases unmatched. The germline gives CDR1 FNHDT, CDR2 SITEND (reference sequence). The CDR3 extends over 14 amino acids.

In regard to this clone: Genes here carry mouse names. The read falls 1 residue short of the CDR3 end, and the missing part is taken from the germline J gene. This chain connects TRBV26 to TRBJ2-3; TRBD2 agrees at 8 bases. Germline lookup yields CDR1 KGHPV and CDR2 FQNQEV (reference sequence). The CDR3 sequence is 16 residues long. With V trimmed by 1 base and J by 0 bases, 3 bases remained unmatched. Partial CDR3 DNA: TGTGCCAGCAGTCTGTTCCTGGGGGGAAGTGCAGAAACGCTGTAT. This sequence encodes CASSLFLGGSAETLY. The full CDR3 protein reads CASSLFLGGSAETLYF. Full variable domain (remainder filled in from reference TRBV26 and TRBJ2-3): NSKVIQTPRYLVKGQGQKAKMRCIPEKGHPVVFWYQQNKNNEFKFLINFQNQEVLQQIDMTEKRFSAECPSNSPCSLEIQSSEAGDSALYLCASSLFLGGSAETLYFGSGTRLTVL.

A note on this clone: Gene labels here are mouse ones. CDR3 DNA, as far as it was read: TGCTCCAGCAGTCAAGGGGGGGCGGGAGCTGAGCAGTTC. Its translation is CSSSQGGAGAEQF. Given in full, the CDR3 is CSSSQGGAGAEQFF. V and J are TRBV23 and TRBJ2-1; the tabulated D call, TRBD2, remains unverified against the DNA. The read terminates 1 residue ahead of where the CDR3 ends, so the germline J gene completes it. Germline CDR1 KGHTA, CDR2 FQNQQP. The CDR3 covers 14 residues.

About this clone itself: The germline and genes are mouse ones. The DNA ends 1 residue before the CDR3 does, and the rest of the CDR3 is filled in from the germline J gene. J is TRBJ2-2 and V is TRBV13-2, with D possibly being TRBD1 (6 bases). V was trimmed by 0 bases and J by 3 bases, leaving 12 bases between them. This CDR3 has 16 amino acids. Germline CDR1 is NNHNN and CDR2 is SYGAGS (reference sequence). The covered CDR3 bases are TGTGCCAGCGGTGATGAGGGACAAGGGGACACCGGGCAGCTCTAC. This encodes CASGDEGQGDTGQLY. The CDR3 in its entirety is CASGDEGQGDTGQLYF.

Notes on this clone: Mouse names are used for the genes. The read terminates 1 residue before the CDR3 end, so the remaining end is supplied by the germline J gene. V usage is TRBV23 and J usage is TRBJ1-4; TRBD1 reflects the table's D call only, with no check against the DNA. This CDR3 spans 13 amino acids. Germline CDR1 KGHTA, CDR2 FQNQQP. Incomplete CDR3 DNA: TGCTCCAGCAGTGGGACATACAACGAAAGATTATTT. Its translation is CSSSGTYNERLF. The whole CDR3 sequence is CSSSGTYNERLFF.

Regarding this clone: Gene names are the mouse ones. The read finishes 1 residue shy of the CDR3 end, and the germline J gene is used to complete it. This chain uses TRBV12-1 with TRBJ1-1; 8 nucleotides agree with TRBD1. In germline, CDR1 is SGHSN, CDR2 HYEKVE. This CDR3 contains 12 residues. V dropped 2 bases and J dropped 6; count of bases not matched to a gene: 1. This CDR3 is CASSPGGPEVFF. The DNA read from the CDR3 is TGTGCCAGCTCTCCAGGGGGCCCAGAAGTCTTC.